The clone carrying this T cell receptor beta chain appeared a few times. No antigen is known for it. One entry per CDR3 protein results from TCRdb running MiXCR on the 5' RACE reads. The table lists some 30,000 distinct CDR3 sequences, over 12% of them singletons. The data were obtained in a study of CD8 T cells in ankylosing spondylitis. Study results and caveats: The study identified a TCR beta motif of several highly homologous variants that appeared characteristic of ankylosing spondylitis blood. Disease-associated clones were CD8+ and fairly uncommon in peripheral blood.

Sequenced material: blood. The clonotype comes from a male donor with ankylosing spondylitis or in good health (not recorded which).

The CDR3 DNA reads as TGTGCCAGCAGTTCGTTGGCGGGCGAAGGTACTGAAGCTTTCTTT. This encodes CASSSLAGEGTEAFF. V is TRBV12-3 or TRBV12-4 and J is TRBJ1-1, with no clear D. The CDR3 loop spans 15 amino acids. V was shortened by 4 bases and J by 5 bases, with 17 bases between the two germline ends.